This T cell receptor beta chain was captured by sequencing in a study of somatic mutations in cytotoxic T cells in rheumatoid arthritis. The CDR3 is 15 residues long. The trim removed 6 bases at V and 1 base at J, leaving 6 bases unmatched. Germline lookup yields CDR1 MDHEN and CDR2 SYDVKM. Data came from immunoSEQ multiplex PCR; TCRdb stores just in-frame clones and leaves some out. This sample has fewer than 30,000 clones, with 82% found just once. The chain carries TRBV28 and TRBJ2-7, with TRBD2 identical over 10 bases. The TCR comes from a man over 45 in good health. Sequenced sample: CD8+ T cells sorted from blood. The CDR3 spells CASRGGLAVSYEQYF. In nucleotides, the CDR3 is TGTGCCAGCAGGGGAGGACTAGCGGTTTCCTACGAGCAGTACTTC.